This T cell receptor (beta chain) is drawn from a study of blood T cell repertoires in COVID-19 (dated by TCRdb to the early 2020s). With respect to the entire study: Samples covering the acute and convalescent phases of COVID-19 were provided by collaborators in the United States, Italy and Spain. The prospective study material was composed of cDNA or gDNA derived from T cells, B-cell-depleted T cells, or PBMCs. A de-identified subject ID, COVID-19 status, age in years and sex were almost always included in the sample metadata. The samples were drawn from the first 160 participants of the ongoing ImmuneRACE study and from 1,254 subjects provided by 6 global collaborators. The repertoires were released in a freely available public database intended as a resource for research on the immune response to SARS-CoV-2. Subjects who had been exposed to COVID-19, were actively infected with it, or had recovered from it provided the deeply sampled blood TCRbeta repertoires that made up the dataset. Where available, HLA class I and class II types were taken from metadata supplied by the sample provider and were not determined by assay-based typing.

Study-wide findings and limitations: The amount of clinical and demographic metadata varied by source and participant and was provided uncurated.

TCRbeta CDR3 regions were amplified from genomic DNA by means of the immunoSEQ Assay, a bias-controlled multiplex PCR. In the paper's pipeline: Within the assay, amplification of reference gene primers was used to estimate how many nucleated cells each sample contained. To quantify the absolute abundance of each unique TCRbeta CDR3 rearrangement, sequence reads were collapsed and filtered. For each sample, productive Simpson clonality was calculated as the square root of Simpson's diversity index across productive rearrangements. The immuneACCESS repertoire file appears here via TCRdb, limited to in-frame rearrangements. These files lack a portion of the clones; in checked studies, under half of the deficit traces to unresolved V genes, and the cause of the others is not known. From that table come the V and J calls and clone size; the DNA was used to work out D and trimming. A total of some 200,000 clones appear in this sample, 83% of them only once. The biggest ten clones account for roughly 4.8% of the sample.

Taken from the germline V gene, the CDR1 and CDR2 loops are KGHSH and LQKENI. V sheds 3 bases and J sheds 3 bases, leaving 11 bases between their ends. The cysteine opens and the phenylalanine closes a CDR3 of 15 amino acids. Here the CDR3 DNA is all that survives: 45 bases in frame from base 1. Enrolling through a virtual design, the prospective study's participants ranged in age from about 18 to 89 years and lived across more than 20 United States geographic areas. Cohort assignment in the prospective study relied on participant-reported clinical history from a screening survey and a study questionnaire. Exposed participants were defined as having been in contact with someone with a PCR-confirmed or clinician-diagnosed COVID-19 case within 2 weeks of study entry. In the prospective study, mobile phlebotomists collected whole blood, serum and a nasopharyngeal or oropharyngeal swab from each participant. Additional blood draws and questionnaires over an approximately two-month period could optionally be provided by prospective study participants. Prospective study blood samples were shipped either frozen or at room temperature before DNA extraction.

As for this clone: This receptor's antigen is unknown. No base qualities exist here, and no much larger clone lies one base off it.

This receptor was obtained from a woman between 50 and 59 years old who had been exposed to COVID-19. The sequenced sample was PBMCs or T cells enriched from blood (not recorded which). The chain is encoded by TRBV18 joined to TRBJ2-2; a weak D assignment points to TRBD2 (5 bases agree). CDR3 reads: CASSPALRDTGELFF. The sequence in DNA is TGTGCCAGCTCACCGGCTCTGCGGGACACCGGGGAGCTGTTTTTT. Joined to the reference TRBV18 and TRBJ2-2 proteins, this CDR3 gives the full variable domain: NAGVMQNPRHLVRRRGQEARLRCSPMKGHSHVYWYRQLPEEGLKFMVYLQKENIIDESGMPKERFSAEFPKEGPSILRIQQVVRGDSAAYFCASSPALRDTGELFFGEGSRLTVL.